These 18 T cell receptor beta chains share one sample of origin, sequenced in a study of regulatory T cells in long-lasting Graves disease (dated by TCRdb to 2020 to 2023). Libraries were prepared through multiplex PCR. The sample was run on an Illumina HiSeq 4000. To build TCR beta libraries, CDR3 regions were amplified by Arm-PCR using iRepertoire HTBI primers. TCRdb ran its own pipeline on the public reads, namely fastp trimming at Q25 and MiXCR clone calling, and kept in-frame beta chains. CDR3 protein sequences are deduplicated, and each keeps its most common genes and DNA. In all, the sample holds hundreds of thousands of distinct CDR3 sequences, and 30% of those were seen once. The ten biggest clones cover roughly 40% of the sample. The time point label for this specimen denotes: persistent/refractory GD, antithyroid drugs over 5 years with positive TRAb. For both TCR sequencing and RNA sequencing, RNA was extracted from PBMCs in TRIzol.

The source was peripheral blood mononuclear cells (PBMCs), collected when the disease was refractory, from a patient treated with antithyroid drugs. All receptors derive from a female donor with Graves disease.

This clonotype was seen only a few times. This rearrangement joins TRBV12-3 or TRBV12-4 to TRBJ1-3; D may be TRBD1 (6 bases). Trimming left V 5 bases short and J 0 bases short, with 11 bases between. The CDR3 consists of 15 residues. This CDR3 is CASSRDTYSGNTIYF. The CDR3 coding sequence is TGTGCCAGCAGTCGGGACACTTACTCTGGAAACACCATATATTTT.

This clonotype was seen more than once but under ten times. The chain combines TRBV20-1 with TRBJ1-1; D is ambiguous. Germline values: CDR1 DFQATT, CDR2 SNEGSKA (reference sequence). The CDR3 covers 13 residues. V lost 3 bases, J lost 1 base, and 9 bases lay in between. CDR3 amino acids: CSASRNPNTEAFF. CDR3 coding DNA: TGCAGTGCTAGTAGGAACCCGAACACTGAAGCTTTCTTT.

This clonotype has just a few counts. The rearrangement uses TRBV7-9 and TRBJ1-1; no clear D. V lost 3 bases to trimming and J lost 1 base, with 9 bases between them. Germline CDR1 SEHNR, CDR2 FQNEAQ (reference sequence). This CDR3 comprises 14 residues. Here the CDR3 DNA reads TGTGCCAGCAGCTTTCAACTGAAGAACACTGAAGCTTTCTTT. Translation gives CASSFQLKNTEAFF.

This clonotype was detected ten times or more. The chain couples TRBV10-3 to TRBJ2-5, with D hard to call. The V end was cut by 3 bases, the J end by 4 bases, with 3 bases between. This CDR3 region has 11 residues. The V gene's germline CDR1 is ENHRY and CDR2 SYGVKD. The CDR3 spells CAISEGETQYF. DNA for the CDR3: TGTGCCATCAGTGAAGGAGAGACCCAGTACTTC.

This sequence joins TRBV20-1 and TRBJ2-5; the D gene is possibly TRBD2 (6 bases). CDR1 DFQATT and CDR2 SNEGSKA come from the germline V gene (reference sequence). The CDR3 has 15 residues. Trimming took 0 bases from V and 5 from J, leaving 16 bases between them. For the CDR3, the DNA is TGCAGTGCTAGAGAAATCGGCGGGACTGGGGAGACCCAGTACTTC. Its protein product is CSAREIGGTGETQYF.

This chain connects TRBV5-1 to TRBJ1-2; the match to TRBD1 covers 7 bases. The germline V gene has CDR1 SGHRS and CDR2 YFSETQ. The length of the CDR3 is 15 residues. Trimming removed 0 bases from V and 5 bases from J; junction bases left unmatched: 7. The CDR3 coding sequence is TGCGCCAGCAGCTTGGCTGCGGACAGGCGATATGGCTACACCTTC. As protein: CASSLAADRRYGYTF.

This clonotype was counted a few times. DNA of the CDR3: TGTGCCAGCAGCCGCTCGGCAGGGGTTGGCTATGGCTACACCTTC. Translated: CASSRSAGVGYGYTF. The chain carries TRBV3-1 and TRBJ1-2, with a possible D match to TRBD1 (6 bases). Germline CDR1 reads LGHDT; CDR2 reads YNNKEL (reference sequence). V was pared by 4 bases and J by 4 bases, with 16 bases between. CDR3 length: 15 residues.

This clonotype was found a few times. This chain uses TRBV12-3 or TRBV12-4 with TRBJ1-2, with D hard to call. The V end lost 6 bases, the J end lost 7 bases, and 18 bases lay between the germline ends. There are 14 residues in the CDR3. The CDR3 DNA follows: TGTGCCAGCAGCTCTGTTCCGGAACTGCGTGGCTACACCTTC. As protein: CASSSVPELRGYTF.

There are many counts of this clonotype. The CDR3 sequence is CASSSRPSPHQPQHF. The CDR3 DNA reads as TGTGCCAGCAGTTCCAGACCGTCCCCACATCAGCCCCAGCATTTT. The chain combines TRBV6-5 with TRBJ1-5; no reliable D call. V was shortened by 4 bases and J by 5 bases, with 15 bases between the two germline ends. The CDR3 length is 15 residues. Germline V gene data show CDR1 as MNHEY and CDR2 as SVGAGI.

This clonotype was observed many times. The V gene is TRBV6-1, the J gene TRBJ1-2; 11 positions match TRBD1. This CDR3 has 17 residues. V lost 8 bases and J lost 3; bases outside the gene matches: 14. The germline V gene has CDR1 MNHNS and CDR2 SASEGT. The CDR3 DNA is TGTGCCAGCGCAGGGTGGACAGGGGGCTGGGATGACTATGGCTACACCTTC. Protein: CASAGWTGGWDDYGYTF.

This chain links TRBV12-3 or TRBV12-4 with TRBJ2-3; D is undetermined. CDR3 length equals 13 residues. The V gene lost 5 bases and the J gene lost 6 bases, with 12 bases spanning the gap. The CDR3 DNA follows: TGTGCCAGCAGTGAGGATAGCTGGGATACGCAGTATTTT. Translated, it gives CASSEDSWDTQYF.

This clonotype was counted at least ten times. The chain recombines TRBV7-8 with TRBJ1-3, with a possible D match to TRBD1 (5 bases). The germline CDR1 and CDR2 sequences are SGHVS and FQNEAQ. The V and J ends lost 3 bases and 4 bases respectively, with 7 bases between them. This CDR3 is 13 amino acids long. The CDR3 region is CASSLQGGNTIYF. CDR3 DNA sequence: TGTGCCAGCAGCTTGCAGGGAGGAAACACCATATATTTT. The variable domain in full, completed from reference TRBV7-8 and TRBJ1-3, reads GAGVSQSPRYKVAKRGQDVALRCDPISGHVSLFWYQQALGQGPEFLTYFQNEAQLDKSGLPSDRFFAERPEGSVSTLKIQRTQQEDSAVYLCASSLQGGNTIYFGEGSWLTVV.

This clonotype was observed many times. The chain employs TRBV27 and TRBJ1-2; D gene ambiguous. Trimming pared 8 bases from V and 3 bases from J, leaving 19 bases between. This CDR3 is 15 amino acids long. Germline V lookup: CDR1 MNHEY, CDR2 SMNVEV (reference sequence). CDR3 DNA: TGTGCCAGCGGCAAGGACCGGACTACCTACTATGGCTACACCTTC. This gives the protein CASGKDRTTYYGYTF.

V and J are TRBV7-6 and TRBJ2-7, with a weak D call TRBD2 (7 bases). The better agreement between TRBJ2-5 and the DNA end casts doubt on the J call. Germline V lookup: CDR1 SGHVS, CDR2 FNYEAQ. CDR3 size: 15 residues. The DNA for the CDR3 is TGTGCCAGCAGCCCCGCGCCGGGGGGCGGGGAGACCCAGTACTTC. Its translation is CASSPAPGGGETQYF.

This clonotype was detected a few times. The chain recombines TRBV2 with TRBJ1-2; tentatively, D is TRBD1 (5 bases). The germline V and J ends were trimmed by 2 bases and 5 bases, with 9 bases remaining between them. This CDR3 has 13 amino acids. From germline, CDR1 is SNHLY and CDR2 FYNNEI. CDR3: CASSEWAGYGYTF. Here the CDR3 DNA reads TGTGCCAGCAGTGAATGGGCAGGGTATGGCTACACCTTC.

The gene calls are TRBV7-9 and TRBJ1-4, with D possibly TRBD1 on 5 matching bases. There are 13 residues in the CDR3. The V and J ends lost 2 bases and 4 bases respectively, with 5 bases between them. Germline loops: CDR1 SEHNR, CDR2 FQNEAQ (reference sequence). As DNA, the CDR3 is TGTGCCAGCAGCTTAAGGGGTAATGAAAAACTGTTTTTT. This encodes CASSLRGNEKLFF.

In its sample, this clonotype was seen a few times. The gene calls are TRBV20-1 and TRBJ2-7; 14 bases line up with TRBD2. The CDR3 has 13 amino acids. Germline V gene sequence: CDR1 DFQATT, CDR2 SNEGSKA (reference sequence). V gave up 6 bases and J gave up 9 bases; unmatched junction bases: 7. The CDR3, as DNA: TGCAGTGCCCCGACTAGCGGGAGGGCCGGGCAGTACTTC. Protein product: CSAPTSGRAGQYF.

CDR3 DNA sequence: TGTGCCAGCAGGACAGGGGGCGGAAACACCATATATTTT. Its translation: CASRTGGGNTIYF. This chain connects TRBV2 to TRBJ1-3; 10 bases are a match to TRBD1. The CDR3 totals 13 residues. The V and J ends lost 6 bases and 4 bases, in that order; junction bases with no gene match: 0. Germline CDR1 SNHLY, CDR2 FYNNEI.